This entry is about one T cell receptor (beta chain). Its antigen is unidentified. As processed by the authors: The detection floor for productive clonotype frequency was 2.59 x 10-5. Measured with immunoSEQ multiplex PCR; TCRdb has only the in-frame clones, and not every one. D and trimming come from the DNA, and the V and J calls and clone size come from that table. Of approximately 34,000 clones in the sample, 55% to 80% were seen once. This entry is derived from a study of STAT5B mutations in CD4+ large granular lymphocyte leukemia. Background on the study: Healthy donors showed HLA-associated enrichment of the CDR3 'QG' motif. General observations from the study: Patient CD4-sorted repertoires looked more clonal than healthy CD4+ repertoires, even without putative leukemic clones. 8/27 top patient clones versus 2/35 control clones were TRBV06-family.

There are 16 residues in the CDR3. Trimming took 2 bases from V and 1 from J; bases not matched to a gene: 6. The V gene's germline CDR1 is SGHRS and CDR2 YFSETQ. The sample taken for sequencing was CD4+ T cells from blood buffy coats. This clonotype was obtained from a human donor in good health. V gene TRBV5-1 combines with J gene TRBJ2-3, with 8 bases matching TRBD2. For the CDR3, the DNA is TGCGCCAGCAGCTTCGGCGGGGGGCGGGGCACAGATACGCAGTATTTT. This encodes CASSFGGGRGTDTQYF.